This entry lists 21 T cell receptor beta chains sequenced from one sample in a study of radiation and T cells in renal cell carcinoma. Regarding time point: blood 4 weeks post-SBRT, at nephrectomy. Treatment noted: 15 Gy SBRT to primary tumor, nephrectomy 4 weeks later. Only in-frame clones appear in the TCRdb table, and some are missing; sequencing was by immunoSEQ multiplex PCR. The repertoire holds 140,000 or so clones, with 75% to 90% as singletons. The sequencing used blood, collected from a patient whose treatment included radiotherapy and nephrectomy. All receptors come from a woman aged 45-65 years with renal cell carcinoma.

The gene calls are TRBV7-2 and TRBJ2-7; D not certain. The CDR3 consists of 15 residues. Deletions cut 1 base from V and 2 bases from J, with 12 bases between. Germline V gives CDR1 SGHTA, CDR2 FQGNSA. The CDR3 bases are TGTGCCAGCAGCTTAGGGAGACCCCAAACCTACGAGCAGTACTTC. It is translated as CASSLGRPQTYEQYF.

This sequence joins TRBV25-1 and TRBJ2-6, with TRBD1 identical over 8 bases. V shed 8 bases and J 4 bases; nucleotides not matched to a gene: 7. The CDR3 runs to 15 residues. Germline loops: CDR1 MGHDK, CDR2 SYGVNS. The CDR3 DNA reads as TGTGCCAGCGCAAAGGACAGGGCCGGGGCCAACGTCCTGACTTTC. Translating gives CASAKDRAGANVLTF. Looking up the rest from reference TRBV25-1 and TRBJ2-6 gives the full variable domain: EADIYQTPRYLVIGTGKKITLECSQTMGHDKMYWYQQDPGMELHLIHYSYGVNSTEKGDLSSESTVSRIRTEHFPLTLESARPSHTSQYLCASAKDRAGANVLTFGAGSRLTVL.

The chain recombines TRBV12-5 with TRBJ1-1; D not resolved. Between the trimmed V and J ends, which lost 1 base and 8 bases, there was a span of 11 bases. Germline loops: CDR1 LGHNT, CDR2 FRNRAP. The CDR3 spans 13 residues. For the CDR3, the DNA is TGTGCTAGTGGTTTGGGGACGGGGTTCGAAGCTTTCTTT. Translated, it gives CASGLGTGFEAFF.

This clone was counted once. The chain is built from TRBV30 and TRBJ1-5; D gene ambiguous. The CDR3 consists of 14 residues. V was pared by 2 bases and J by 7 bases, with 15 bases between. The germline CDR1 and CDR2 sequences are GTSNPN and SVGIG (reference sequence). CDR3 in DNA: TGTGCCTGGAGTCCTACGCAGGTGACCCAGCCCCAGCATTTT. Translating gives CAWSPTQVTQPQHF.

The chain links TRBV5-1 to TRBJ1-2, with unresolved D. The CDR3 length is 15 residues. Germline lookup yields CDR1 SGHRS and CDR2 YFSETQ. Deletions cut 0 bases from V and 7 bases from J, with 16 bases between. CDR3 sequence (DNA): TGCGCCAGCAGCTTGGCCGGAGACATTTCCGTTGGCTACACCTTC. This codes for CASSLAGDISVGYTF.

CDR3 loop: CASSIGSNTQYF. Here the CDR3 DNA reads TGTGCCAGCAGCATAGGATCGAATACGCAGTATTTT. The V gene is TRBV7-9, the J gene TRBJ2-3; D gene unclear. Germline CDR1 reads SEHNR; CDR2 reads FQNEAQ (reference sequence). Trimming pared 5 bases from V and 7 bases from J, leaving 10 bases between. The CDR3 runs 12 residues. Full variable domain (outside the CDR3, taken from reference TRBV7-9 and TRBJ2-3): DTGVSQNPRHKITKRGQNVTFRCDPISEHNRLYWYRQTLGQGPEFLTYFQNEAQLEKSRLLSDRFSAERPKGSFSTLEIQRTEQGDSAMYLCASSIGSNTQYFGPGTRLTVL.

This clone appeared once. The chain employs TRBV10-2 and TRBJ2-2; TRBD2 agrees at 7 bases. This CDR3 comprises 16 residues. The germline gives CDR1 WSHSY, CDR2 SAAADI. V was pared by 6 bases and J by 2 bases, with 9 bases of the junction left unmatched. The CDR3 reads CASRGGLVGNTGELFF. The DNA of the CDR3 is TGCGCCAGCAGGGGTGGACTAGTGGGAAACACCGGGGAGCTGTTTTTT.

The chain links TRBV7-9 to TRBJ1-3; D ambiguous. V lost 10 bases and J 0 bases, leaving 16 bases between the germline ends. The CDR3 totals 15 residues. Germline values: CDR1 SEHNR, CDR2 FQNEAQ (reference sequence). The CDR3 sequence: CATHGRRYSGNTIYF. CDR3 DNA: TGTGCCACACACGGACGCCGTTACTCTGGAAACACCATATATTTT.

Points on this clone: The same CDR3 is also encoded by other DNA sequences in this sample. The CDR3 coding sequence is TGCGCCAGCAGCCGAACAGGGAGCACAGATACGCAGTATTTT. Amino acids: CASSRTGSTDTQYF. V is TRBV4-1 and J is TRBJ2-3; TRBD1 might be the D (6 bases). V lost 4 bases, J lost 0 bases, and 8 bases lay in between. CDR3 length: 14 amino acids. Germline assignment: CDR1 MGHRA and CDR2 YSYEKL.

The rearrangement uses TRBV6-5 and TRBJ1-1; TRBD1 matches 7 bases. Germline V gene lookup returns CDR1 MNHEY and CDR2 SVGAGI. V lost 3 bases to trimming and J lost 1 base; unmatched junction nucleotides: 5. The length of the CDR3 is 15 residues. CDR3 coding DNA: TGTGCCAGCAGTTATACCGGGACAGCGAACACTGAAGCTTTCTTT. Its translation: CASSYTGTANTEAFF.

This chain connects TRBV28 to TRBJ2-2; TRBD1 matches 8 bases. Germline V gene data show CDR1 as MDHEN and CDR2 as SYDVKM. J gave up 8 bases and V 3 bases, and 11 bases lay outside the gene matches. This CDR3 contains 16 residues. The CDR3: CASSFPGQGILGELFF. The CDR3 nucleotides read TGTGCCAGCAGTTTCCCCGGACAGGGTATCTTGGGGGAGCTGTTTTTT.

The chain combines TRBV5-5 with TRBJ2-7, with TRBD2 as a possible D gene (5 bases). The V gene lost 4 bases and the J gene lost 3 bases, with 17 bases spanning the gap. Per the germline V gene, CDR1 is SGHKS and CDR2 is YYEKEE (reference sequence). The CDR3 sequence is 15 residues long. The CDR3 region has the DNA TGTGCCAGCAGCATGGATGGCAGCGGTCGCTACGAGCAGTACTTC. Its protein is CASSMDGSGRYEQYF.

The V call is TRBV7-9, the J call TRBJ2-5; the D gene is possibly TRBD1 (6 bases). Looked up from germline, CDR1 is SEHNR and CDR2 is FQNEAQ (reference sequence). The CDR3 runs to 13 residues. V shed 3 bases and J shed 3 bases, with 8 bases lying between them. The CDR3 loop is CASSLWTEETQYF. Here the CDR3 DNA reads TGTGCCAGCAGCTTGTGGACAGAAGAGACCCAGTACTTC.

As for this clone: Other DNA sequences in this specimen translate into the identical CDR3. The chain couples TRBV7-2 to TRBJ2-6, with D unresolved. Between the trimmed V and J ends, which lost 0 bases and 4 bases, there was a span of 1 base. Germline lookup yields CDR1 SGHTA and CDR2 FQGNSA. The CDR3 contains 13 residues. As DNA, the CDR3 is TGTGCCAGCAGCTTAGCGGGGGCCAACGTCCTGACTTTC. Encoded protein: CASSLAGANVLTF.

This clone was observed a few times. The chain employs TRBV10-3 and TRBJ2-7; 9 nucleotides line up with TRBD1. V shed 10 bases and J 5 bases; nucleotides not matched to a gene: 12. In germline, CDR1 is ENHRY, CDR2 SYGVKD. The CDR3 extends over 14 amino acids. The CDR3 coding sequence is TGTGCCACGACACCCGGGACAGGGACGGACGAGCAGTACTTC. Its protein is CATTPGTGTDEQYF.

The chain links TRBV5-1 to TRBJ1-1, with a weak D call TRBD1 (5 bases). Looked up from germline, CDR1 is SGHRS and CDR2 is YFSETQ. The CDR3 sequence is 14 residues long. V gave up 0 bases and J gave up 2 bases, with 8 bases separating them. In DNA form, the CDR3 reads TGCGCCAGCAGCTTGGGACAGATAAACACTGAAGCTTTCTTT. This encodes CASSLGQINTEAFF.

The chain uses TRBV15 and TRBJ2-7; D unclear. Germline CDR1 is LNHNV and CDR2 is YYDKDF (reference sequence). The V gene lost 5 bases and the J gene lost 0 bases, with 8 bases spanning the gap. The CDR3 is 13 residues long. CDR3 sequence: CATSVGFSYEQYF. The CDR3 DNA is TGTGCCACCAGCGTAGGGTTCTCCTACGAGCAGTACTTC.

The V call is TRBV6-6, the J call TRBJ1-4; D is unresolved. The V end lost 6 bases, the J end lost 2 bases, and 10 bases lay between the germline ends. CDR1 and CDR2 (germline): MNHNY, SVGAGI (reference sequence). This CDR3 contains 14 residues. The CDR3 here is CASSPRGTNEKLFF. DNA for the CDR3: TGTGCCAGCAGCCCCCGGGGTACTAATGAAAAACTGTTTTTT.

This clone was detected a few times. J is TRBJ2-1 and V is TRBV7-2; 15 bases map to TRBD2. Per the germline V gene, CDR1 is SGHTA and CDR2 is FQGNSA. V shed 5 bases, J shed 7 bases, and the junction held 3 bases outside the gene matches. This CDR3 contains 15 residues. The CDR3 here is CASSRTSGRGNEQFF. The CDR3, as DNA: TGTGCCAGCAGCCGGACTAGCGGGAGGGGTAATGAGCAGTTCTTC. The full variable domain, with the rest looked up from reference TRBV7-2 and TRBJ2-1, is GAGVSQSPSNKVTEKGKDVELRCDPISGHTALYWYRQSLGQGLEFLIYFQGNSAPDKSGLPSDRFSAERTGGSVSTLTIQRTQQEDSAVYLCASSRTSGRGNEQFFGPGTRLTVL.

The chain couples TRBV9 to TRBJ2-5, with D tentatively TRBD1 or TRBD2 (5 bases each). V was trimmed by 4 bases and J by 3 bases, leaving 16 bases between them. Germline CDR1 and CDR2: SGDLS and YYNGEE. The CDR3 is 15 amino acids. The CDR3 is CASSMGVGREETQYF. The CDR3 DNA reads TGTGCCAGCAGCATGGGGGTTGGGCGTGAAGAGACCCAGTACTTC.

This chain links TRBV29-1 with TRBJ1-4; the D gene is possibly TRBD1 (6 bases). This CDR3 contains 13 residues. The V gene lost 7 bases and the J gene lost 7 bases, with 16 bases spanning the gap. Germline loops: CDR1 SQVTM, CDR2 ANQGSEA. CDR3: CSARVGGGEKLFF. The CDR3 nucleotides read TGCAGCGCCCGAGTGGGGGGCGGTGAAAAACTGTTTTTT.